What follows are 24 T cell receptor beta chains derived from one specimen sequenced in a study of CD8+ T cells in alopecia areata. After pooling, cutaneous lymph node cells were sorted with CD4, CD8alpha, NKG2D, NKG2ACE and other markers. Extracted RNA was reverse transcribed into cDNA, the sequencing template. The method was immunoSEQ multiplex PCR; TCRdb's version includes in-frame clones alone and lacks a portion of them. This repertoire lists 200,000 to 300,000 clones without singletons; 1.2% sits in the top ten. Sequencing input: CD4+ T cells sorted from a lymph node. Receptors were obtained from a C3H/HeJ mouse with alopecia areata. This strain's MHC haplotype is H2-k.

As to this clone: Gene names are the mouse ones. The CDR3 end falls 4 residues outside the read, so it is completed with the germline J gene. The chain carries TRBV5 and TRBJ2-7; D is possibly TRBD1 (6 bases). This CDR3 is 14 amino acids long. Trimming stripped 2 bases from V and 3 bases from J, with 11 bases between. Germline-derived CDR1 and CDR2 are LGHNA and YNLKQL (reference sequence). The sequenced CDR3 bases are TGTGCCAGCAGCCAAACAGGGAGCTACTAT. Translating gives CASSQTGSYY. The whole CDR3 protein reads CASSQTGSYYEQYF.

In its sample, this clone was seen a few times. Gene names and germline refer to mouse. The sequence runs out 4 residues before the end of the CDR3; the remainder is reconstructed from the germline J gene. The rearrangement joins TRBV13-1 to TRBJ2-5, with D possibly TRBD1 on 5 matching bases. The germline V gene has CDR1 NSHNY and CDR2 SYGAGN. V lost 0 bases and J lost 0, with 8 bases in between. CDR3 size: 15 residues. The part of the CDR3 DNA that was read is TGTGCCAGCAGTGATGCAGACAGTAACCAAGAC. Translation: CASSDADSNQD. The whole CDR3 sequence is CASSDADSNQDTQYF.

This clone was observed a handful of times. Gene names and germline refer to mouse. The read halts 4 residues ahead of the CDR3 end, with the missing end drawn from the germline J gene. The same CDR3 arises from other DNA sequences in this sample as well. The gene calls are TRBV5 and TRBJ2-2, with a weak D call TRBD2 (5 bases). This CDR3 has 14 residues. Germline V gene data show CDR1 as LGHNA and CDR2 as YNLKQL (reference sequence). V lost 2 bases to trimming and J lost 2 bases, with 6 bases between them. The CDR3 DNA, read in part, is TGTGCCAGCAGCCAACTGGGTAACACCGGG. Protein: CASSQLGNTG. The full CDR3 is CASSQLGNTGQLYF.

In its sample, this clone was seen a few times. Here the gene names and germline are mouse. The observed sequence ends 4 residues before the CDR3 terminus, with the missing tail filled in from the germline J gene. The rearrangement joins TRBV5 to TRBJ2-2; 8 bases match TRBD2. Germline V gene lookup returns CDR1 LGHNA and CDR2 YNLKQL (reference sequence). The CDR3 length is 12 residues. The V gene end was trimmed by 9 bases and the J gene end by 3 bases; junction bases not matched to a gene: 0. The DNA read from the CDR3 is TGTGCCAGTGGGGGGGACACCGGG. Its protein product is CASGGDTG. The whole CDR3 region reads CASGGDTGQLYF.

With regard to this clone: The genes and germline here are from mouse. The sequenced fragment ends 4 residues before the CDR3 boundary, so the rest is inferred from the germline J gene. The chain combines TRBV13-2 with TRBJ2-1; weak D call: TRBD2 (6 bases). The V and J ends lost 0 bases and 0 bases respectively, with 7 bases between them. This CDR3 is 15 amino acids long. Germline V gene data show CDR1 as NNHNN and CDR2 as SYGAGS (reference sequence). The CDR3 sequence is CASGDVGDNYAEQFF. The sequenced part of the CDR3 DNA is TGTGCCAGCGGTGATGTGGGGGATAACTATGCT.

A word on this clone: Mouse germline and gene names are used. The CDR3 is cut off 4 residues early in the read; its end comes from the germline J gene. This chain links TRBV13-3 with TRBJ2-5, with 9 bases fitting TRBD1. There are 14 residues in the CDR3. Germline CDR1 reads NNHDY; CDR2 reads SYVADS. Incomplete CDR3 DNA: TGTGCCAGCAGTGATGGGGGACAGGGCGAC. This sequence encodes CASSDGGQGD. The full CDR3 protein is CASSDGGQGDTQYF.

This clone was picked up many times. All gene names here are mouse names. The read comes to an end 4 residues before the CDR3 does, leaving the germline J gene to fill in the end. Other DNA sequences in this specimen translate into the identical CDR3. The chain recombines TRBV17 with TRBJ2-1; TRBD2 matches at 10 bases. The CDR3 has 15 amino acids. V was pared by 3 bases and J by 1 base, with 0 bases of the junction left unmatched. Germline lookup yields CDR1 MNHDT and CDR2 YYDKIL. CDR3 region: CASSRTGGNYAEQFF. Incomplete CDR3 DNA: TGTGCTAGCAGTAGGACTGGGGGGAACTATGCT.

Concerning this clone itself: The gene names here belong to mouse. The missing CDR3 end, 4 residues past where the read stops, is filled in from the germline J gene. The chain links TRBV31 to TRBJ2-3; TRBD1 aligns across 7 bases. The CDR3 contains 12 residues. V shed 5 bases and J 2 bases; nucleotides not matched to a gene: 1. The V gene's germline CDR1 is GKSSPN and CDR2 SITVG. Here the CDR3 reads CAWDRAAETLYF. The CDR3 bases that were read are TGTGCCTGGGACAGGGCTGCAGAA.

Turning to this clone: Gene names and germline refer to mouse. The read stops 4 residues short of the end of the CDR3; the missing end is completed from the germline J gene. This same CDR3 is encoded by further DNA sequences in the sample. This chain uses TRBV4 with TRBJ2-3; 10 positions agree with TRBD1. With 6 bases clipped from V and 0 bases from J, the junction kept 3 bases outside the gene matches. From germline, CDR1 is LGHDT and CDR2 YNNKQL (reference sequence). The CDR3 totals 15 residues. The sequenced part of the CDR3 DNA is TGTGCCAGCAGTCGACAGGGGGCTAGTGCAGAA. Its translation is CASSRQGASAE. The full CDR3 reads CASSRQGASAETLYF.

There are a few counts of this clone. The listed genes are named as in mouse. The DNA ends 4 residues before the CDR3 does, and the rest of the CDR3 is filled in from the germline J gene. The chain links TRBV13-3 to TRBJ2-4; D ambiguous. With 0 bases removed from V and 0 bases from J, the gap between germline ends came to 5 bases. The germline CDR1 and CDR2 sequences are NNHDY and SYVADS. The CDR3 totals 14 residues. CDR3 sequence: CASSDAFSQNTLYF. Incomplete CDR3 DNA: TGTGCCAGCAGTGATGCTTTCAGTCAAAAC.

Only a few counts were recorded for this clone. Mouse germline and gene names are used. The CDR3 is cut off 4 residues early in the read; its end comes from the germline J gene. The rearrangement uses TRBV5 and TRBJ2-7, with 7 bases that match TRBD2. The CDR3 sequence is 12 residues long. Germline V gene lookup returns CDR1 LGHNA and CDR2 YNLKQL (reference sequence). The CDR3 bases that were read are TGTGCCAGCAGCCTCGACTGGGAT. It yields the protein CASSLDWD. The full CDR3 is CASSLDWDEQYF.

This clone has more than one count but fewer than ten. The genes are named according to mouse. The CDR3 is cut off 4 residues early in the read; its end comes from the germline J gene. The rearrangement links TRBV13-1 to TRBJ2-5, with 9 bases that match TRBD2. CDR1 is NSHNY, CDR2 SYGAGN, per germline. There are 14 residues in the CDR3. The CDR3 DNA, read in part, is TGTGCCAGCAGTGCCTTGGGGGGGCGAGAC. Translation gives CASSALGGRD. The whole CDR3 protein reads CASSALGGRDTQYF.

A note on this clone: All gene names here are mouse names. The read ends 4 residues shy of where the CDR3 ends; the end is completed using the germline J gene. The V and J genes are TRBV31 and TRBJ2-1; 8 bases align to TRBD2. This CDR3 is 14 amino acids long. In germline, CDR1 is GKSSPN, CDR2 SITVG. J gave up 0 bases and V 4 bases, and 2 bases lay outside the gene matches. The sequenced CDR3 bases are TGTGCCTGGACTGGGGGGTCTAACTATGCT. Translating it yields CAWTGGSNYA. The full CDR3 is CAWTGGSNYAEQFF.

This clone has a count of ten or more. Genes and germline come from the mouse. Read coverage stops 4 residues before the CDR3 terminus; the germline J gene supplies the remainder. V usage is TRBV14 and J usage is TRBJ2-5; TRBD1 agrees at 9 bases. The CDR3 spans 14 residues. From germline, CDR1 is SGHDT and CDR2 FRDEAV. CDR3 bases read: TGTGCCAGCAGCCCCGGGACAGGGAAAGAC. Its protein is CASSPGTGKD. The full CDR3 protein reads CASSPGTGKDTQYF.

This clone was observed a few times. Gene names and germline refer to mouse. Coverage ceases 4 residues before the CDR3 finishes, and the germline J gene fills in the end. The chain is built from TRBV19 and TRBJ2-1, with 10 bases fitting TRBD2. The ends lost 5 bases at V and 0 bases at J; junction bases unmatched: 2. This CDR3 region has 15 residues. CDR1 and CDR2 from the germline V gene are FNHDT and SITEND (reference sequence). The CDR3 loop is CASRNWGGNYAEQFF. The covered CDR3 bases are TGTGCCAGCAGGAACTGGGGGGGTAACTATGCT.

About this clone itself: Germline and genes: mouse. Read coverage stops 4 residues before the CDR3 terminus; the germline J gene supplies the remainder. This CDR3 is also generated by other DNA sequences in the sample. The chain combines TRBV13-3 with TRBJ2-1; D is ambiguous. The CDR3 is made up of 12 amino acids. The germline V and J ends were trimmed by 5 bases and 1 base, with 4 bases remaining between them. Germline V CDR1 and CDR2: NNHDY, SYVADS. Incomplete CDR3 DNA: TGTGCCAGCAGACAAAACTATGCT. It translates to CASRQNYA. The CDR3 in its entirety is CASRQNYAEQFF.

This clone was detected a few times. The gene names here belong to mouse. The sequenced fragment ends 4 residues before the CDR3 boundary, so the rest is inferred from the germline J gene. The V gene is TRBV13-1, the J gene TRBJ2-2; D is perhaps TRBD1 (5 bases). Between the trimmed V and J ends, which lost 0 bases and 2 bases, there was a span of 11 bases. The germline V gene encodes CDR1 NSHNY and CDR2 SYGAGN. The CDR3 has 16 residues. CDR3 DNA (partial): TGTGCCAGCAGTGATGCCCAGGGTAGCAACACCGGG. Its protein product is CASSDAQGSNTG. The entire CDR3 is CASSDAQGSNTGQLYF.

Note on this clone: Genes and germline are mouse. The read terminates 4 residues before the CDR3 end, so the remaining end is supplied by the germline J gene. The V call is TRBV12-1, the J call TRBJ2-5; D is ambiguous. Germline values: CDR1 SGHSN, CDR2 HYEKVE. Between the trimmed V and J ends, which lost 0 bases and 0 bases, there was a span of 12 bases. The CDR3 loop spans 16 amino acids. CDR3 residues: CASSLPGQWNQDTQYF. CDR3 DNA, as far as it was read: TGTGCCAGCTCTCTCCCTGGCCAGTGGAACCAAGAC.

This clone was observed many times. The gene names here belong to mouse. The sequence runs out 4 residues before the end of the CDR3; the remainder is reconstructed from the germline J gene. The J gene is TRBJ2-2, the V gene TRBV12-2; 11 bases match TRBD1. V trimming: 2 bases; J trimming: 3 bases; junction bases outside the gene matches: 7. Per germline, CDR1 SGHLS and CDR2 HYDKME. The CDR3 is made up of 17 amino acids. The sequenced CDR3 bases are TGTGCCAGCTCTCCCGATACGGGACAGGGGGACACCGGG. Translated: CASSPDTGQGDTG. The CDR3 in full is CASSPDTGQGDTGQLYF.

For this clone: Germline and genes: mouse. The read halts 4 residues ahead of the CDR3 end, with the missing end drawn from the germline J gene. This CDR3 is also generated by other DNA sequences in the sample. The V and J genes are TRBV12-1 and TRBJ2-2, with 10 bases matching TRBD2. CDR3 length: 16 amino acids. Germline CDR1 SGHSN, CDR2 HYEKVE. J was trimmed by 1 base and V by 1 base; bases with no gene match: 2. The CDR3 loop is CASSLGTGENTGQLYF. The sequenced part of the CDR3 DNA is TGTGCCAGCTCTCTGGGGACTGGGGAAAACACCGGG.

A few counts support this clone. Each gene name is a mouse one. The CDR3 extends 4 residues past the end of the read, so its final part is completed from the germline J gene. This rearrangement joins TRBV19 to TRBJ2-3; the match to TRBD2 covers 7 bases. The CDR3 is 15 amino acids. After removal of 5 bases from V and 0 bases from J, the junction contained 6 bases not matched to a gene. The germline gives CDR1 FNHDT, CDR2 SITEND (reference sequence). CDR3 bases read: TGTGCCAGCAGGCTACTGGGGACTAGTGCAGAA. The encoded protein is CASRLLGTSAE. The CDR3 as a whole reads CASRLLGTSAETLYF.

This clone was detected a few times. The listed genes are named as in mouse. Read coverage stops 4 residues before the CDR3 terminus; the germline J gene supplies the remainder. The same CDR3 also results from other DNA sequences found in this sample. The chain is built from TRBV5 and TRBJ2-7, with 10 bases fitting TRBD2. CDR3 size: 14 residues. Germline V lookup: CDR1 LGHNA, CDR2 YNLKQL (reference sequence). The CDR3 bases that were read are TGTGCCAGCAGCCAGGAGGGACTGGGGTAT. As protein: CASSQEGLGY. The entire CDR3 protein is CASSQEGLGYEQYF.

This clone was observed a few times. Gene labels here are mouse ones. The read stops 4 residues short of the end of the CDR3; the missing end is completed from the germline J gene. The rearrangement links TRBV13-3 to TRBJ1-2; possibly TRBD1 for D (6 bases). CDR1 is NNHDY, CDR2 SYVADS, per germline. This CDR3 has 12 residues. V shed 6 bases and J shed 2 bases, with 8 bases lying between them. CDR3 bases read: TGTGCCAGCAAGGGGGGGAACTCC. It is translated as CASKGGNS. From start to end, the CDR3 is CASKGGNSDYTF.

This clone appeared a few times. The genes are named according to mouse. The read ends 4 residues shy of where the CDR3 ends; the end is completed using the germline J gene. The chain has TRBV13-1 and TRBJ2-5, with 11 bases matching TRBD1. The germline CDR1 and CDR2 sequences are NSHNY and SYGAGN. With 5 bases clipped from V and 0 bases from J, the junction kept 2 bases outside the gene matches. This CDR3 contains 15 residues. The DNA read from the CDR3 is TGTGCCAGCAGGGGACAGGGGGATAACCAAGAC. Translation: CASRGQGDNQD. The CDR3 as a whole reads CASRGQGDNQDTQYF.